The subject of this entry is one TCR beta chain. The antigen remains unidentified. PCR primers comprised 60 Vbeta and 13 Jbeta primers. TCRdb's table, derived via immunoSEQ multiplex PCR, lists solely in-frame clones and lacks some. This sample yields under 150,000 clones, of which almost 80% are seen a single time; around 7.1% belongs to the top ten. V shed 5 bases and J 4 bases; nucleotides not matched to a gene: 5. The CDR3 length is 14 residues. The germline gives CDR1 MDHEN, CDR2 SYDVKM. This sample was included in a study of cytomegalovirus exposure and HLA in healthy donors. Study findings and constraints: According to the study, about 180 TCR beta chains were cytomegalovirus-associated. Later analysis demonstrated an association between a missense DCLRE1C variant and TCR beta V- and J-gene trimming. Reported results showed that the classifier diagnosed cytomegalovirus status with high specificity and sensitivity.

The chain is built from TRBV28 and TRBJ2-1; 7 nucleotides align to TRBD2. This TCR was recovered from a woman aged 40-49 years in good health and CMV-seropositive. The specimen sequenced was PBMCs. DNA of the CDR3: TGTGCCAGCAGTGCCTCCGGGGGGTACAATGAGCAGTTCTTC. It translates to CASSASGGYNEQFF.